These 12 T cell receptor beta chains came from one sample sequenced in a study of T cell responses to AZD1222 COVID-19 vaccine. Assay: immunoSEQ multiplex PCR; the TCRdb copy retains only in-frame clones and omits some. The table lists 120,000 to 150,000 clones, about nine tenths of them singletons, with approximately 2.9% in the top ten. Sample: peripheral blood, taken on day 0 of MenACWY control vaccination. The receptor source for this set is an adult in good health.

This chain uses TRBV6-5 with TRBJ1-6, with D perhaps matching TRBD1 (6 bases). The CDR3 runs 15 residues. Trimming took 7 bases from V and 4 from J, leaving 14 bases between them. Germline loops: CDR1 MNHEY, CDR2 SVGAGI. CDR3 DNA: TGTGCCAGCATTTGGACAGAATTATATAATTCACCCCTCCACTTT. Translation gives CASIWTELYNSPLHF.

The chain uses TRBV5-4 and TRBJ1-6; D uncertain. This CDR3 is 14 amino acids long. The V end lost 1 base, the J end lost 5 bases, and 7 bases lay between the germline ends. Germline CDR1 and CDR2: SGHNT and YYREEE (reference sequence). DNA for the CDR3: TGTGCCAGCAGCTTGATACAAAATAATTCACCCCTCCACTTT. Its translation: CASSLIQNNSPLHF.

This rearrangement joins TRBV4-2 to TRBJ2-7; D could derive from TRBD1 or TRBD2 (5 bases each). The CDR3 extends over 14 amino acids. V lost 1 base and J 3 bases, leaving 10 bases between the germline ends. Germline V gene data show CDR1 as LGHNA and CDR2 as YNFKEQ. The CDR3 spells CASSQGGNVYEQYF. The DNA for the CDR3 is TGTGCCAGCAGCCAAGGGGGGAACGTCTACGAGCAGTACTTC.

The chain uses TRBV10-3 and TRBJ1-1; 7 nucleotides line up with TRBD1. In germline, CDR1 is ENHRY, CDR2 SYGVKD. This CDR3 comprises 13 residues. J lost 1 base, V lost 9 bases, and 5 bases had no gene match. The CDR3 here is CAIQQGQNTEAFF. As DNA, the CDR3 is TGTGCCATACAACAGGGGCAGAACACTGAAGCTTTCTTT.

This chain uses TRBV3-1 (or the pseudogene TRBV3-2) with TRBJ1-1; 7 bases match TRBD1. The CDR3 totals 16 residues. J was trimmed by 0 bases and V by 4 bases; bases with no gene match: 8. Germline V gene sequence: CDR1 LGHDT, CDR2 YNNKEL (reference sequence). In DNA, the CDR3 is TGTGCCAGCAGCCCCTCCAGGGGGACGGTGAACACTGAAGCTTTCTTT. Amino acids: CASSPSRGTVNTEAFF.

The chain couples TRBV6-2 or TRBV6-3 to TRBJ1-4; possible D gene TRBD1, 6 bases. Germline V gene lookup returns CDR1 MNHEY and CDR2 SVGEGT. V shed 5 bases and J shed 8 bases, with 9 bases lying between them. This CDR3 spans 12 amino acids. The CDR3 DNA is TGTGCCAGCAGTACTGGGGGCGAAAAACTGTTTTTT. Its translation is CASSTGGEKLFF.

The chain joins TRBV11-2 to TRBJ2-2, with TRBD2 matching over 12 bases. The CDR3 loop spans 17 amino acids. Trimming took 1 base from V and 5 from J; bases not matched to a gene: 5. CDR1 and CDR2 from the germline V gene are SGHAT and FQNNGV. The chain's CDR3 is CASSLGLAGVGTGELFF. The CDR3 bases are TGTGCCAGCAGCTTAGGACTAGCGGGAGTAGGAACCGGGGAGCTGTTTTTT.

This chain uses TRBV6-5 with TRBJ1-6; D gene ambiguous. With 0 bases removed from V and 7 bases from J, the gap between germline ends came to 4 bases. From germline, CDR1 is MNHEY and CDR2 SVGAGI. This CDR3 contains 13 residues. CDR3 nucleotide sequence: TGTGCCAGCAGTTACTCGCCAAATTCACCCCTCCACTTT. It encodes CASSYSPNSPLHF.

The genes are TRBV19 and TRBJ2-7; TRBD2 aligns across 9 bases. The trim removed 6 bases at V and 3 bases at J, leaving 6 bases unmatched. This CDR3 contains 14 residues. Germline-derived CDR1 and CDR2 are LNHDA and SQIVND (reference sequence). This chain's CDR3 is CASRATSGYYEQYF. The DNA of the CDR3 is TGTGCCAGTAGGGCGACTAGCGGCTACTACGAGCAGTACTTC.

This sequence joins TRBV6-2 or TRBV6-3 and TRBJ2-7; 7 nucleotides align to TRBD1. The CDR3 loop spans 15 amino acids. V lost 6 bases to trimming and J lost 3 bases; unmatched junction nucleotides: 11. Germline CDR1 MNHEY, CDR2 SVGEGT. The CDR3 here is CASSRGTFEIYEQYF. The DNA of the CDR3 is TGTGCCAGCAGCAGGGGGACATTTGAAATCTACGAGCAGTACTTC.

The J gene is TRBJ1-1, the V gene TRBV3-1 (or the pseudogene TRBV3-2); D uncertain. CDR1 LGHDT and CDR2 YNNKEL come from the germline V gene (reference sequence). Trimming cost V 4 bases and J 3 bases, with 12 bases left between them. The CDR3 is 14 amino acids. The CDR3, as DNA: TGTGCCAGCAGCCTCCGAGGGCGGGACACTGAAGCTTTCTTT. Protein: CASSLRGRDTEAFF.

The chain recombines TRBV11-3 with TRBJ2-3, with TRBD2 matching 10 bases. CDR3 length: 16 residues. Unmatched junction bases numbered 6, after V lost 6 bases and J lost 0 bases. Germline-derived CDR1 and CDR2 are SGHNT and YENEEA. This CDR3 reads CASSYTSGASTDTQYF. Here the CDR3 DNA reads TGTGCCAGCAGTTATACTAGCGGGGCTAGCACAGATACGCAGTATTTT.